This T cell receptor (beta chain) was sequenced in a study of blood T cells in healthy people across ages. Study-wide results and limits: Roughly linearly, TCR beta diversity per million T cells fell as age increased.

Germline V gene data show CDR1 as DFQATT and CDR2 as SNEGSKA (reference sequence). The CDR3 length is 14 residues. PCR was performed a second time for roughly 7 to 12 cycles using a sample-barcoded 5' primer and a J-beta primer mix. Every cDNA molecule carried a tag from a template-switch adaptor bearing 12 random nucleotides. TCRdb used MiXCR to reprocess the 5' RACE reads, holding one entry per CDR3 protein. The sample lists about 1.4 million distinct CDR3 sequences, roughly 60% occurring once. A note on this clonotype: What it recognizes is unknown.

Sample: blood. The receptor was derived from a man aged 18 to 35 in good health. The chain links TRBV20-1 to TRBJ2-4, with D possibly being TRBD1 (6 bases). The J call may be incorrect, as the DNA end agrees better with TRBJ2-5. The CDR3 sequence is CSARDSTTQETQYF. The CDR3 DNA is TGCAGTGCTAGGGACAGCACAACCCAAGAGACCCAGTACTTC.